One sample yielded the 18 T cell receptor beta chains listed below, sequenced in a study of blood T cell repertoires in COVID-19. The data were produced by immunoSEQ multiplex PCR, yet TCRdb's version contains in-frame clones alone and is incomplete. The sample includes roughly 73,000 clones, about 88% of them seen just once. Sequencing was carried out using peripheral blood. Every receptor here comes from an elderly man with acute or convalescent COVID-19.

The rearrangement links TRBV5-8 to TRBJ2-1; 9 bases fit TRBD1. The ends lost 7 bases at V and 1 base at J; junction bases unmatched: 12. Germline CDR1 reads SGHTS; CDR2 reads YDEGEE. This CDR3 has 17 amino acids. CDR3 loop: CASPTFTGGSSYNEQFF. CDR3 nucleotide sequence: TGTGCCAGCCCGACTTTCACAGGGGGCTCATCCTACAATGAGCAGTTCTTC. Using reference TRBV5-8 and TRBJ2-1 for the parts outside the CDR3, the full variable domain is EAGVTQSPTHLIKTRGQQATLRCSPISGHTSVYWYQQALGLGLQFLLWYDEGEERNRGNFPPRFSGRQFPNYSSELNVNALELEDSALYLCASPTFTGGSSYNEQFFGPGTRLTVL.

The chain employs TRBV6-5 and TRBJ2-1, with a possible D match to TRBD2 (5 bases). There are 11 residues in the CDR3. With 4 bases removed from V and 10 bases from J, the gap between germline ends came to 8 bases. Germline V gene sequence: CDR1 MNHEY, CDR2 SVGAGI. CDR3 in DNA: TGTGCCAGCAGTTCGGACTTCGAGCAGTTCTTC. Its protein product is CASSSDFEQFF.

In its sample, this clone was seen a few times. The rearrangement uses TRBV6-5 and TRBJ1-2; D might be TRBD1 (5 bases). This CDR3 region has 13 residues. CDR1 and CDR2 from the germline V gene are MNHEY and SVGAGI. Trimming took 2 bases from V and 6 from J, leaving 10 bases between them. This CDR3 is CASSYVAGHGYTF. The CDR3 DNA reads TGTGCCAGCAGTTACGTGGCAGGGCATGGCTACACCTTC.

The chain uses TRBV6-5 and TRBJ2-1; 9 bases fit TRBD1. Unmatched junction bases numbered 9, after V lost 6 bases and J lost 9 bases. The germline V gene encodes CDR1 MNHEY and CDR2 SVGAGI. The CDR3 spans 14 residues. The chain's CDR3 is CASSSGTGSSEQFF. CDR3 coding DNA: TGTGCCAGCAGCTCCGGGACAGGGTCGAGTGAGCAGTTCTTC.

The V gene is TRBV15, the J gene TRBJ1-2, with no clear D. Germline V gene sequence: CDR1 LNHNV, CDR2 YYDKDF (reference sequence). CDR3 length: 14 residues. Deletions cut 3 bases from V and 7 bases from J, with 15 bases between. The CDR3 bases are TGTGCCACCAGCAGTACCGGGTCAAGGTTTGGCTACACCTTC. Translation gives CATSSTGSRFGYTF.

This chain connects TRBV3-1 (or the pseudogene TRBV3-2) to TRBJ2-1; no firm D call. The CDR3 totals 13 residues. The V gene's germline CDR1 is LGHDT and CDR2 YNNKEL (reference sequence). V dropped 3 bases and J dropped 7 bases, with 10 bases sitting between them. The CDR3 DNA is TGTGCCAGCAGCCAGTCGATCGGGAATGAGCAGTTCTTC. This sequence encodes CASSQSIGNEQFF.

The chain has TRBV19 and TRBJ1-2; D is uncertain. The V gene lost 4 bases and the J gene lost 3 bases, with 12 bases spanning the gap. CDR1 and CDR2 (germline): LNHDA, SQIVND (reference sequence). The CDR3 has 14 amino acids. The CDR3 sequence is CASSNTRFDYGYTF. CDR3 coding DNA: TGTGCCAGTAGTAACACCCGCTTCGACTATGGCTACACCTTC.

The V gene is TRBV28, the J gene TRBJ1-5, with 9 bases that match TRBD1. Trimming took 2 bases from V and 7 from J; bases not matched to a gene: 3. The CDR3 runs to 14 residues. CDR1 and CDR2 from the germline V gene are MDHEN and SYDVKM. The DNA for the CDR3 is TGTGCCAGCAGTTTAGGGGACAGGGTGCAGCCCCAGCATTTT. Its protein is CASSLGDRVQPQHF.

The chain carries TRBV5-1 and TRBJ1-1, with D perhaps matching TRBD1 (5 bases). The CDR3 is made up of 15 amino acids. Germline loops: CDR1 SGHRS, CDR2 YFSETQ. V was shortened by 4 bases and J by 1 base, with 14 bases between the two germline ends. The CDR3 DNA reads TGCGCCAGCAGCCCCAAAGCCAGGGCGAACACTGAAGCTTTCTTT. Translation: CASSPKARANTEAFF.

The chain links TRBV19 to TRBJ2-1; tentative D call: TRBD1 (5 bases). CDR1 is LNHDA and CDR2 is SQIVND in the germline V gene (reference sequence). This CDR3 contains 15 residues. Trimming removed 2 bases from V and 2 bases from J, with 10 bases in between. For the CDR3, the DNA is TGTGCCAGTAGTATACAGGGTCTCACCTACAATGAGCAGTTCTTC. Translation gives CASSIQGLTYNEQFF.

The V gene is TRBV27, the J gene TRBJ2-3; 8 nucleotides line up with TRBD1. The trim removed 5 bases at V and 3 bases at J, leaving 4 bases unmatched. The germline V gene has CDR1 MNHEY and CDR2 SMNVEV (reference sequence). There are 14 residues in the CDR3. In DNA form, the CDR3 reads TGTGCCAGCAGTGTGGACAGGGTGACAGATACGCAGTATTTT. This sequence encodes CASSVDRVTDTQYF.

As to this clone: Compared with germline, one end of the junction differs, possibly owing to a read error. The CDR3 DNA sequence: TGTGCCAGCAGTGACTCAGGGGGCTACGGCTACACCTTC. Protein: CASSDSGGYGYTF. This sequence joins TRBV6-5 and TRBJ1-2; 8 bases line up with TRBD1. This CDR3 comprises 13 residues. Germline V CDR1 and CDR2: MNHEY, SVGAGI.

This rearrangement joins TRBV6-2 or TRBV6-3 to TRBJ1-5, with 9 bases identical to TRBD1. This CDR3 region has 15 residues. Trimming took 2 bases from V and 9 from J; bases not matched to a gene: 8. The germline V gene encodes CDR1 MNHEY and CDR2 SVGEGT. The DNA for the CDR3 is TGTGCCAGCAGTTACCAGGGACAGGGAGTAGGGCCCCAGCATTTT. Residues: CASSYQGQGVGPQHF.

The V call is TRBV29-1, the J call TRBJ2-3; 8 bases fit TRBD2. CDR3 length: 15 amino acids. Germline CDR1 and CDR2: SQVTM and ANQGSEA. Unmatched junction bases numbered 13, after V lost 7 bases and J lost 4 bases. CDR3 DNA sequence: TGCAGCGCCACGTCGTTCGGGGGGGCGGCAGATACGCAGTATTTT. Translation: CSATSFGGAADTQYF.

Here the CDR3 DNA reads TGCGCCAGCAGCTTGCAGGGTAATGAGCAGTTCTTC. The encoded protein is CASSLQGNEQFF. The chain is built from TRBV5-1 and TRBJ2-1, with D possibly being TRBD1 (5 bases). V lost 1 base, J lost 7 bases, and 6 bases lay in between. Germline V gene data show CDR1 as SGHRS and CDR2 as YFSETQ. CDR3 length equals 12 residues.

V gene TRBV27 combines with J gene TRBJ1-6; D unclear. The CDR3 contains 14 residues. V was clipped by 3 bases and J by 4 bases, with 7 bases between them. Per germline, CDR1 MNHEY and CDR2 SMNVEV (reference sequence). This chain's CDR3 is CASSFSVYNSPLHF. CDR3 in DNA: TGTGCCAGCAGTTTCTCCGTTTATAATTCACCCCTCCACTTT.

The chain joins TRBV30 to TRBJ2-5; 7 nucleotides agree with TRBD2. The CDR3 is made up of 13 amino acids. With 5 bases clipped from V and 5 bases from J, the junction kept 8 bases outside the gene matches. Germline V lookup: CDR1 GTSNPN, CDR2 SVGIG (reference sequence). In DNA, the CDR3 is TGTGCCTGGGGGCTGACTAGCTCGGAGACCCAGTACTTC. Translated: CAWGLTSSETQYF.

This clone turned up a few times. The rearrangement uses TRBV11-2 and TRBJ2-5, with a tentative D call TRBD2 (6 bases). The V and J ends lost 4 bases and 13 bases respectively, with 19 bases between them. The length of the CDR3 is 13 residues. Looked up from germline, CDR1 is SGHAT and CDR2 is FQNNGV. The CDR3 loop reads CASSSGTAKTVYF. The CDR3, as DNA: TGTGCCAGCAGCTCCGGGACTGCCAAGACGGTGTACTTC.